The 26 T cell receptor beta chains below come from one sample, sequenced in a study of blood T cell repertoires in COVID-19. Repertoires were generated with immunoSEQ multiplex PCR, while TCRdb's copy carries only in-frame clones and drops some. Of around 340,000 clones detected, 89% appear once; the ten largest clones hold roughly 4%. The specimen sequenced was peripheral blood. The source of these receptors is an older woman with COVID-19, enrolled during active disease.

This clone was seen a few times. The V and J genes are TRBV6-1 and TRBJ1-5, with 7 bases lining up with TRBD1. Germline assignment: CDR1 MNHNS and CDR2 SASEGT. This CDR3 is 16 amino acids long. J gave up 6 bases and V 1 base, and 9 bases lay outside the gene matches. The CDR3 sequence is CASSEGTGPRSQPQHF. CDR3 sequence (DNA): TGTGCCAGCAGTGAAGGGACAGGCCCAAGGAGTCAGCCCCAGCATTTT.

The chain links TRBV3-1 (or the pseudogene TRBV3-2) to TRBJ1-2; 9 bases align to TRBD1. CDR1 LGHDT and CDR2 YNNKEL come from the germline V gene (reference sequence). V was pared by 0 bases and J by 7 bases, with 6 bases of the junction left unmatched. CDR3 length: 15 amino acids. The CDR3 spells CASSQEAGQGSGYTF. The DNA of the CDR3 is TGTGCCAGCAGCCAAGAGGCGGGACAGGGCTCTGGCTACACCTTC.

The V call is TRBV4-1, the J call TRBJ1-2; 7 bases map to TRBD1. V was pared by 3 bases and J by 8 bases, with 3 bases of the junction left unmatched. CDR1 and CDR2 from the germline V gene are MGHRA and YSYEKL. This CDR3 has 12 amino acids. The CDR3 region has the DNA TGCGCCAGCAGCCACAGACAGGGCGGCTACACCTTC. Protein product: CASSHRQGGYTF.

This clone was observed a single time. The rearrangement uses TRBV18 and TRBJ2-1; 10 bases agree with TRBD2. Per germline, CDR1 KGHSH and CDR2 LQKENI. The J segment lost 6 bases and the V segment lost 6 bases, leaving 11 bases of the junction unmatched. The CDR3 is made up of 16 amino acids. The CDR3 region is CASSADVERGGNEQFF. Written as DNA, the CDR3 is TGTGCCAGCTCCGCAGACGTGGAGCGGGGGGGCAATGAGCAGTTCTTC.

The rearrangement joins TRBV6-5 to TRBJ1-4; D remains ambiguous. This CDR3 has 15 amino acids. Trimming pared 0 bases from V and 0 bases from J, leaving 5 bases between. Germline V gene data show CDR1 as MNHEY and CDR2 as SVGAGI. CDR3 DNA: TGTGCCAGCAGTTACTCGGGAGCAACTAATGAAAAACTGTTTTTT. It translates to CASSYSGATNEKLFF.

In the case of this clone: The same CDR3 also results from other DNA sequences found in this sample. The rearrangement links TRBV28 to TRBJ1-2; unclear D gene. The germline V and J ends were trimmed by 6 bases and 2 bases, with 4 bases remaining between them. Germline V gene data show CDR1 as MDHEN and CDR2 as SYDVKM. The CDR3 consists of 11 residues. DNA for the CDR3: TGTGCCAGCAGCCAAAACTATGGCTACACCTTC. Translated, it gives CASSQNYGYTF.

V and J are TRBV9 and TRBJ2-3; 11 bases line up with TRBD2. CDR1 and CDR2 (germline): SGDLS, YYNGEE. The V gene end was trimmed by 4 bases and the J gene end by 3 bases; junction bases not matched to a gene: 4. The CDR3 is 15 residues long. Written as DNA, the CDR3 is TGTGCCAGCAGCCCTAGCGGGGGGTTAACAGATACGCAGTATTTT. This sequence encodes CASSPSGGLTDTQYF.

The chain joins TRBV4-1 to TRBJ2-1, with 8 positions matching TRBD2. V lost 1 base to trimming and J lost 7 bases; unmatched junction nucleotides: 6. CDR1 MGHRA and CDR2 YSYEKL come from the germline V gene. This CDR3 comprises 15 residues. CDR3 in amino acids: CASSQAGGPENEQFF. CDR3 nucleotide sequence: TGCGCCAGCAGCCAAGCGGGGGGGCCTGAAAATGAGCAGTTCTTC.

The chain links TRBV3-1 (or the pseudogene TRBV3-2) to TRBJ1-5, with a tentative D call TRBD1 (6 bases). CDR3 size: 17 residues. V gave up 1 base and J gave up 0 bases, with 13 bases separating them. Germline CDR1 reads LGHDT; CDR2 reads YNNKEL (reference sequence). The CDR3 loop is CASSQGGRGYSNQPQHF. As DNA, the CDR3 is TGTGCCAGCAGCCAAGGGGGCAGGGGATATAGCAATCAGCCCCAGCATTTT.

DNA for the CDR3: TGTGCCAGCAGCCAAGGTATTGTTGGCTACACCTTC. The encoded protein is CASSQGIVGYTF. V is TRBV3-1 (or the pseudogene TRBV3-2) and J is TRBJ1-2, with D uncertain. The V and J ends lost 1 base and 7 bases respectively, with 7 bases between them. There are 12 residues in the CDR3. The germline V gene has CDR1 LGHDT and CDR2 YNNKEL (reference sequence).

The chain uses TRBV27 and TRBJ1-2, with 9 positions matching TRBD1. The J segment lost 7 bases and the V segment lost 6 bases, leaving 9 bases of the junction unmatched. This CDR3 comprises 14 residues. From germline, CDR1 is MNHEY and CDR2 SMNVEV (reference sequence). The CDR3 protein is CASRVPGQGAGYTF. The CDR3 bases are TGTGCCAGCAGGGTTCCGGGACAGGGAGCTGGCTACACCTTC.

This clone turned up a few times. V gene TRBV29-1 combines with J gene TRBJ1-2; D gene ambiguous. The germline V gene has CDR1 SQVTM and CDR2 ANQGSEA. The ends were cut back, 7 bases at V and 7 bases at J, with 16 bases in the middle. This CDR3 has 12 amino acids. For the CDR3, the DNA is TGCAGCGCCTCAAAGGAGAGTTTTGGCTACACCTTC. This gives the protein CSASKESFGYTF.

The V and J genes are TRBV5-8 and TRBJ1-3; D unclear. The germline CDR1 and CDR2 sequences are SGHTS and YDEGEE. V was pared by 5 bases and J by 9 bases, with 9 bases between. CDR3 length equals 11 residues. CDR3 DNA: TGTGCCAGCAGTACTTATGGCACCATATATTTT. Translation: CASSTYGTIYF.

This chain joins TRBV6-5 and TRBJ1-2, with D unresolved. CDR3 length: 12 residues. V was trimmed by 6 bases and J by 8 bases, leaving 13 bases between them. Germline loops: CDR1 MNHEY, CDR2 SVGAGI. CDR3 sequence: CASSPHGNGYTF. In nucleotides, the CDR3 is TGTGCCAGCAGCCCGCACGGTAACGGCTACACCTTC.

The chain couples TRBV7-8 to TRBJ1-3; a weak D match, TRBD1 (6 bases). Germline-derived CDR1 and CDR2 are SGHVS and FQNEAQ. This CDR3 comprises 15 residues. Trimming took off 2 bases at V and 4 bases at J, with 12 bases between the two ends. The CDR3 reads CASSLSGARGNTIYF. The CDR3 nucleotides read TGTGCCAGCAGCTTATCAGGGGCGCGGGGAAACACCATATATTTT.

The J gene is TRBJ1-1, the V gene TRBV6-5; D not certain. Trimming removed 1 base at V and 0 bases at J, with 9 bases between. CDR1 and CDR2 (germline): MNHEY, SVGAGI. The CDR3 length is 15 residues. The CDR3 sequence is CASSYYGGMNTEAFF. In DNA, the CDR3 is TGTGCCAGCAGTTACTACGGCGGCATGAACACTGAAGCTTTCTTT.

This clone was detected only once. The chain has TRBV7-8 and TRBJ1-2; 10 bases fit TRBD1. J gave up 7 bases and V 5 bases, and 16 bases lay outside the gene matches. This CDR3 is 17 amino acids long. Germline-derived CDR1 and CDR2 are SGHVS and FQNEAQ. Here the CDR3 DNA reads TGTGCCAGCAGCCTAGAACCCGGGACAGGGGTGTCGCGTGGCTACACCTTC. This encodes CASSLEPGTGVSRGYTF.

The CDR3 loop reads CSAGAEETQYF. CDR3 sequence (DNA): TGCAGTGCCGGAGCGGAAGAGACCCAGTACTTC. The chain employs TRBV20-1 and TRBJ2-5; the D gene is possibly TRBD2 (5 bases). Germline lookup yields CDR1 DFQATT and CDR2 SNEGSKA (reference sequence). The CDR3 length is 11 residues. Trimming stripped 6 bases from V and 3 bases from J, with 8 bases between.

This rearrangement joins TRBV29-1 to TRBJ1-2; D not resolved. In germline, CDR1 is SQVTM, CDR2 ANQGSEA. The germline V and J ends were trimmed by 7 bases and 6 bases, with 15 bases remaining between them. The CDR3 is 12 residues long. The CDR3 is CSGFHSGDGYTF. CDR3 coding DNA: TGCAGCGGGTTCCATTCTGGAGATGGCTACACCTTC.

J is TRBJ1-1 and V is TRBV7-8; D not certain. The CDR3 sequence is 13 residues long. Germline V CDR1 and CDR2: SGHVS, FQNEAQ. Between the trimmed V and J ends, which lost 4 bases and 7 bases, there was a span of 13 bases. The CDR3: CASSSLVSFEAFF. CDR3 DNA: TGTGCCAGCAGCTCATTGGTTAGCTTTGAAGCTTTCTTT.

The J gene is TRBJ1-3, the V gene TRBV29-1, with 7 bases identical to TRBD1. The V gene end was trimmed by 6 bases and the J gene end by 0 bases; junction bases not matched to a gene: 2. This CDR3 region has 13 residues. Germline CDR1 reads SQVTM; CDR2 reads ANQGSEA. DNA of the CDR3: TGCAGCGTCAGGGGGGACTCTGGAAACACCATATATTTT. Translated: CSVRGDSGNTIYF.

V and J are TRBV5-1 and TRBJ1-3; maybe TRBD1 (5 bases). The CDR3 loop spans 16 amino acids. The germline V and J ends were trimmed by 2 bases and 0 bases, with 12 bases remaining between them. CDR1 is SGHRS, CDR2 YFSETQ, per germline. As DNA, the CDR3 is TGCGCCAGCAGCTTTACGACAGCAGGCTCTGGAAACACCATATATTTT. It translates to CASSFTTAGSGNTIYF.

The V gene is TRBV18, the J gene TRBJ2-7; 11 bases align to TRBD1. This CDR3 is built from 15 residues. Germline values: CDR1 KGHSH, CDR2 LQKENI. V lost 6 bases to trimming and J lost 5 bases; unmatched junction nucleotides: 9. The CDR3 coding sequence is TGTGCCAGCTCTGATGGACAGGGGGCGCGCAACGAGCAGTACTTC. Translated, it gives CASSDGQGARNEQYF.

Only a few counts were recorded for this clone. This rearrangement joins TRBV4-2 to TRBJ1-1, with a weak D call TRBD1 (6 bases). The CDR3 consists of 15 residues. The germline V and J ends were trimmed by 4 bases and 1 base, with 13 bases remaining between them. The germline V gene encodes CDR1 LGHNA and CDR2 YNFKEQ. In nucleotides, the CDR3 is TGTGCCAGCAGCCCAATACAGGGCGGGAACACTGAAGCTTTCTTT. Its protein is CASSPIQGGNTEAFF.

V usage is TRBV19 and J usage is TRBJ2-6; D remains unclear. The germline V and J ends were trimmed by 1 base and 1 base, with 8 bases remaining between them. The CDR3 is 16 residues long. The germline CDR1 and CDR2 sequences are LNHDA and SQIVND (reference sequence). In DNA, the CDR3 is TGTGCCAGTAGTATAGGGAGTGCTTCTGGGGCCAACGTCCTGACTTTC. Its translation is CASSIGSASGANVLTF.

The J gene is TRBJ1-4, the V gene TRBV14, with TRBD1 matching over 9 bases. Losses at the gene ends were 5 bases for V and 7 bases for J; bases not matched to a gene: 8. Germline CDR1 reads SGHDN; CDR2 reads FVKESK. The CDR3 contains 15 residues. The chain's CDR3 is CASSDRQGVGEKLFF. CDR3 coding DNA: TGTGCCAGCAGCGATCGACAGGGGGTTGGTGAAAAACTGTTTTTT.